This is a list of T cell receptor beta chains from one sample in a study of T cells after yellow fever vaccination. MiXCR, applied by TCRdb to the 5' RACE reads, yields one record per CDR3 protein. Among 300,000 to 350,000 distinct CDR3 sequences, 3% to 4.5% were seen once, and the ten largest hold approximately 24%. This material consisted of PBMCs, taken 5 days after the yellow fever booster vaccination. Receptors were obtained from a man younger than 35 who received the YFV17D yellow fever vaccine. Both conserved end residues are part of each CDR3. The D gene is left open where the match is weak. Only part of the rows carry a size: once, few, many, or a class if the clone is expanded.

D	J	V	size	DNA	CDR3
-	TRBJ2-1	TRBV5-1	-	TGCGCCAGCAGCCGAACTTCTAGTTCCAATGAGCAGTTCTTC	CASSRTSSSNEQFF
TRBD1	TRBJ1-6	TRBV7-2	many	TGTGCCAGCAGCATCAGGGGGGACTCACCCCTCCACTTT	CASSIRGDSPLHF
-	TRBJ2-6	TRBV7-2	many	TGTGCCAGCAGCTTCTTTGGGGCCAACGTCCTGACTTTC	CASSFFGANVLTF
-	TRBJ2-5	TRBV12-3/TRBV12-4	many	TGTGCCAGCAGTCTCAACAAAGAGACCCAGTACTTC	CASSLNKETQYF
TRBD1	TRBJ2-3	TRBV9	-	TGTGCCAGCAGCGTAGGGACAGGGTCGAGCACAGATACGCAGTATTTT	CASSVGTGSSTDTQYF
-	TRBJ2-7	TRBV25-1	few	TGTGCCAGCAGTGAGTCATCAGGGGTCACCTTC	CASSESSGVTF
TRBD1	TRBJ2-1	TRBV5-1	-	TGCGCCAGCAGCTTAGACAGGGGACAGGGCAATGAGCAGTTCTTC	CASSLDRGQGNEQFF
-	TRBJ1-1	TRBV20-1	many	TGCAGGGTTGGGACTCCCGAGGGGGAAGCTTTCTTT	CRVGTPEGEAFF
-	TRBJ2-1	TRBV2	few	TGTGCCAGCACTGGAGGGGTGGTACTCGATGAGCAGTTCTTC	CASTGGVVLDEQFF
TRBD2	TRBJ2-4	TRBV12-3/TRBV12-4	-	TGTGCCAGCAGTTGGAGGGCAACTAGCGGGGGCCCCGCCCCGAAAAACATTCAGTACTTC	CASSWRATSGGPAPKNIQYF